This T cell receptor beta chain was sequenced during a study of long-term antiretroviral therapy in people with HIV. Study-level information: Some samples came about a decade before the 2015 immediate-ART recommendation, and these were the earliest.

Worth noting for this clone: Its antigen is unidentified. An end of the junction does not agree with germline; a read error may underlie this.

Study-level results: Clones showing expansion before ART dominated the repertoire at all time points. Subsequent to ART, diversity was augmented yet persisted below that of transplant donor controls.

Participants living with HIV all received treatment in the United States. Survey level was the resolution at which the v3.0 immunoSEQ assay ran. The table came from immunoSEQ multiplex PCR; TCRdb's copy has only in-frame clones and leaves some out. The table shows about 18,000 clones, with roughly nine tenths occurring only once. Germline V gene lookup returns CDR1 SGHTA and CDR2 FQGTGA. The CDR3 consists of 14 residues. Sequenced material: unsorted PBMCs, taken 3 years after starting antiretroviral therapy. This receptor was obtained from a man between 50 and 59 years old with HIV. The chain uses TRBV7-3 and TRBJ2-5; perhaps TRBD1 as D (6 bases). CDR3 DNA: TGTGCCAGCAGCCTAACAGGGTACCAAGAGACCCAGTACTTC. Protein sequence: CASSLTGYQETQYF. The variable domain in full, with the rest retrieved from reference TRBV7-3 and TRBJ2-5, is GAGVSQTPSNKVTEKGKYVELRCDPISGHTALYWYRQSLGQGPEFLIYFQGTGAADDSGLPNDRFFAVRPEGSVSTLKIQRTERGDSAVYLCASSLTGYQETQYFGPGTRLLVL.